This T cell receptor (beta chain) was profiled in a study of blood T cell repertoires in COVID-19. Study details: Researchers got acute and convalescent COVID-19 samples from the United States, Italy and Spain.

Original processing notes: Nucleated cell number was recorded as an estimate derived from reference gene primer amplification. Generated by immunoSEQ multiplex PCR, the TCRdb table keeps only in-frame clones and is missing some. The DNA was the basis for D and trimming; V, J and clone size are from that table. Altogether about 160,000 clones are present, just under 85% being singletons, with the ten largest covering about 20%. The CDR3 is 18 residues long. The J segment lost 5 bases and the V segment lost 4 bases, leaving 14 bases of the junction unmatched. The germline V gene has CDR1 MNHNS and CDR2 SASEGT.

The sample was peripheral blood. This chain connects TRBV6-1 to TRBJ1-4; TRBD1 aligns across 9 bases. This TCR derives from a woman older than 75 with acute or convalescent COVID-19. The CDR3: CASSAYGTGSGVNEKLFF. DNA for the CDR3: TGTGCCAGCAGTGCTTACGGGACAGGGTCCGGGGTCAATGAAAAACTGTTTTTT.